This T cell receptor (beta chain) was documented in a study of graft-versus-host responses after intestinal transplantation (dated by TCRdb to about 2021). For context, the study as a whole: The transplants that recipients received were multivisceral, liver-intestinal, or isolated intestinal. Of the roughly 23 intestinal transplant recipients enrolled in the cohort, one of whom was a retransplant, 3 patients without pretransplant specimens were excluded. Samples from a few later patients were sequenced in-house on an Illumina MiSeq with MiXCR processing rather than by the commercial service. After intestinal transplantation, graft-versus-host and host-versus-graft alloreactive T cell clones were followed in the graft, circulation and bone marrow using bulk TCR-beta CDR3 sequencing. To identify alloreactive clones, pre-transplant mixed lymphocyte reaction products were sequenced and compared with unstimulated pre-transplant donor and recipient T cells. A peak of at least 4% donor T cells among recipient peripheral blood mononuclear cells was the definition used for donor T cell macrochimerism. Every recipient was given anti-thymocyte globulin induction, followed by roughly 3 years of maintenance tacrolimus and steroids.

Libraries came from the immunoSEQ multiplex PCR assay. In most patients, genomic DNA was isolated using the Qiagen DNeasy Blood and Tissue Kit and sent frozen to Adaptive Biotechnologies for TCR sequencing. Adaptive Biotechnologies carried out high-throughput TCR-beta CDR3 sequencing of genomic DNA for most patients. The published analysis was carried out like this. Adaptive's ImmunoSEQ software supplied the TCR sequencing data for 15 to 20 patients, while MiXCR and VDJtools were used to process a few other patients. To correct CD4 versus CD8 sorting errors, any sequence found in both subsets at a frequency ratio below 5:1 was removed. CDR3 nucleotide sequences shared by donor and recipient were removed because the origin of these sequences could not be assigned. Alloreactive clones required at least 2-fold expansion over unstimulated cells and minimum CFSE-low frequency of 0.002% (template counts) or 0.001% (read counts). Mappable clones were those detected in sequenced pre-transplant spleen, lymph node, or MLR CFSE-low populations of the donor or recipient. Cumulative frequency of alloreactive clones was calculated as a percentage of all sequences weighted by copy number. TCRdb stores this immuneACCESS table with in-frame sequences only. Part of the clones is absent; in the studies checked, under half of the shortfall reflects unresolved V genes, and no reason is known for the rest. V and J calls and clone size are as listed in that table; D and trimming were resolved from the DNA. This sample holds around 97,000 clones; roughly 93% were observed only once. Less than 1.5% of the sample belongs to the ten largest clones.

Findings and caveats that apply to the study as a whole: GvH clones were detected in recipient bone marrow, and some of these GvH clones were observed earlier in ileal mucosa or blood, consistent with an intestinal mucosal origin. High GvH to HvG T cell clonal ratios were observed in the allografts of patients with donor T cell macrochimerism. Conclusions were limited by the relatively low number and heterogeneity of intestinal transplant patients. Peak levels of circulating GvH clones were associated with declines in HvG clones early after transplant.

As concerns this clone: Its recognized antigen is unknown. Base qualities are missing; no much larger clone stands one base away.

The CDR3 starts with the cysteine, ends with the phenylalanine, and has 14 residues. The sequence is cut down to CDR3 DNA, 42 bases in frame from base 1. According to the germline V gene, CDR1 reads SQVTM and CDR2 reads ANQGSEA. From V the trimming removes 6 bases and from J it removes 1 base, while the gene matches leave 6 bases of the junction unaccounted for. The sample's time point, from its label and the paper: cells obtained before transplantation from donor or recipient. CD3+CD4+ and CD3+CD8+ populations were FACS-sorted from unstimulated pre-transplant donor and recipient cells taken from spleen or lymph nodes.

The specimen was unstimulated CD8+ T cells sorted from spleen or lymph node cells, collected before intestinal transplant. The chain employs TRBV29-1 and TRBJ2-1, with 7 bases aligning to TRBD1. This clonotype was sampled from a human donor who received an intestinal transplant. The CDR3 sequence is CSVGTGESYNEQFF. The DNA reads TGCAGCGTGGGAACAGGGGAGTCCTACAATGAGCAGTTCTTC.